Below, 26 T cell receptor beta chains from the same sample are listed, as sequenced in a study of blood T cell repertoires in COVID-19. The assay was immunoSEQ multiplex PCR, and TCRdb's table has in-frame clones only and misses some. This sample has around 100,000 clones; around four fifths occur once, and the top ten carry roughly a third. The source material was peripheral blood. These TCRs come from an older man with active or convalescent COVID-19.

The chain joins TRBV5-4 to TRBJ2-7; 7 positions agree with TRBD1. The CDR3 covers 13 residues. Germline CDR1 SGHNT, CDR2 YYREEE (reference sequence). Unmatched junction bases numbered 7, after V lost 5 bases and J lost 5 bases. DNA for the CDR3: TGTGCCAGCAGACACAGGGGCGGCGACGAGCAGTACTTC. The encoded protein is CASRHRGGDEQYF.

The V and J genes are TRBV4-1 and TRBJ2-7; D unclear. There are 13 residues in the CDR3. The V end was cut by 0 bases, the J end by 3 bases, with 6 bases between. Germline V gene lookup returns CDR1 MGHRA and CDR2 YSYEKL. CDR3 in amino acids: CASSQDPYYEQYF. In DNA, the CDR3 is TGCGCCAGCAGCCAAGATCCGTACTACGAGCAGTACTTC.

The rearrangement links TRBV2 to TRBJ2-7; 10 bases map to TRBD2. Trimming removed 9 bases from V and 2 bases from J; junction bases left unmatched: 7. This CDR3 has 14 amino acids. Looked up from germline, CDR1 is SNHLY and CDR2 is FYNNEI. The CDR3 DNA is TGTGCCAGAGTTGGGACTAGCGCAGCCTACGAGCAGTACTTC. This translates into CARVGTSAAYEQYF.

This clone turned up a few times. The chain joins TRBV30 to TRBJ1-6; the D gene is possibly TRBD1 (5 bases). This CDR3 is 15 amino acids long. Germline CDR1 and CDR2: GTSNPN and SVGIG (reference sequence). Trimming pared 5 bases from V and 0 bases from J, leaving 11 bases between. CDR3 in amino acids: CAWRSDSSYNSPLHF. The CDR3 nucleotides are TGTGCCTGGCGGAGTGACAGCTCCTATAATTCACCCCTCCACTTT.

The chain combines TRBV4-3 with TRBJ2-2; the D is unclear. The CDR3 is 13 residues long. Trimming pared 1 base from V and 6 bases from J, leaving 6 bases between. The germline CDR1 and CDR2 sequences are LGHNA and YSLEER. Written as DNA, the CDR3 is TGCGCCAGCAGCCAAGGTGGGCCCGGGGAGCTGTTTTTT. This sequence encodes CASSQGGPGELFF.

A few counts support this clone. V gene TRBV5-5 combines with J gene TRBJ1-1; D perhaps matches TRBD1 (5 bases). Per germline, CDR1 SGHKS and CDR2 YYEKEE (reference sequence). CDR3 length: 14 residues. The V gene lost 0 bases and the J gene lost 4 bases, with 10 bases spanning the gap. DNA for the CDR3: TGTGCCAGCAGCTTGGGTCCGGGGGGCACTGAAGCTTTCTTT. It specifies CASSLGPGGTEAFF. Full variable domain (remainder filled in from reference TRBV5-5 and TRBJ1-1): DAGVTQSPTHLIKTRGQQVTLRCSPISGHKSVSWYQQVLGQGPQFIFQYYEKEERGRGNFPDRFSARQFPNYSSELNVNALLLGDSALYLCASSLGPGGTEAFFGQGTRLTVV.

The rearrangement links TRBV11-2 to TRBJ1-1, with 7 nucleotides matching TRBD1. Losses at the gene ends were 2 bases for V and 3 bases for J; bases not matched to a gene: 0. The CDR3 is 13 residues long. Germline CDR1 SGHAT, CDR2 FQNNGV. CDR3 DNA: TGTGCCAGCAGCTTAACAGGGGACACTGAAGCTTTCTTT. Amino acid sequence: CASSLTGDTEAFF.

CDR3 protein: CASSLNPGVNEQYF. CDR3 in DNA: TGTGCCAGCAGCTTAAATCCAGGGGTTAACGAGCAGTACTTC. The chain couples TRBV7-2 to TRBJ2-7; tentatively, D is TRBD1 (6 bases). V gave up 2 bases and J gave up 5 bases, with 13 bases separating them. The CDR3 loop spans 14 amino acids. Germline V gene lookup returns CDR1 SGHTA and CDR2 FQGNSA.

This chain uses TRBV9 with TRBJ2-1; the D gene is possibly TRBD2 (6 bases). The CDR3 length is 15 residues. Germline V gene lookup returns CDR1 SGDLS and CDR2 YYNGEE. V dropped 0 bases and J dropped 7 bases, with 14 bases sitting between them. In nucleotides, the CDR3 is TGTGCCAGCAGCGTAGTACCCGGGAGTCCTAATGAGCAGTTCTTC. Encoded protein: CASSVVPGSPNEQFF.

This clone occurred once. V usage is TRBV5-8 and J usage is TRBJ1-6; D is undetermined. V lost 5 bases and J lost 7, with 13 bases in between. CDR3 length: 14 amino acids. CDR1 and CDR2 from the germline V gene are SGHTS and YDEGEE. The CDR3 DNA follows: TGTGCCAGCAGACTTGATACAGACAATTCACCCCTCCACTTT. Its protein is CASRLDTDNSPLHF.

The V and J genes are TRBV5-1 and TRBJ1-1; TRBD1 agrees at 9 bases. V was pared by 4 bases and J by 0 bases, with 4 bases of the junction left unmatched. CDR3 length: 15 residues. Germline assignment: CDR1 SGHRS and CDR2 YFSETQ. The CDR3 nucleotides read TGCGCCAGCAGCGGGGGGACAGGGTTGAACACTGAAGCTTTCTTT. It is translated as CASSGGTGLNTEAFF.

This clone has only a few counts. The rearrangement uses TRBV21-1 and TRBJ2-5; the table gives TRBD2 as D, unverified against the DNA. TRBV21-1 is classified as a pseudogene. This CDR3 contains 20 residues. The CDR3 coding sequence is TGTGCCAGCAGCAAAGCCCCTGAGGCAGAGAACTCGATATTCCAAGAGACCCAGTACTTC. Translating gives CASSKAPEAENSIFQETQYF.

The J gene is TRBJ2-7, the V gene TRBV7-2; possible D gene TRBD1, 6 bases. Per the germline V gene, CDR1 is SGHTA and CDR2 is FQGNSA. The CDR3 length is 16 residues. The V gene lost 1 base and the J gene lost 2 bases, with 15 bases spanning the gap. The CDR3 spells CASSLVDSPWAYEQYF. The CDR3 nucleotides read TGTGCCAGCAGCTTAGTGGACAGTCCCTGGGCCTACGAGCAGTACTTC.

V is TRBV7-9 and J is TRBJ2-4; maybe TRBD2 (6 bases). The CDR3 loop spans 13 amino acids. Per germline, CDR1 SEHNR and CDR2 FQNEAQ (reference sequence). Trimming left V 5 bases short and J 8 bases short, with 13 bases between. The CDR3 region has the DNA TGTGCCAGCAGCCGGGACTCCCACGACATTCAGTACTTC. Protein product: CASSRDSHDIQYF.

The V and J genes are TRBV30 and TRBJ1-2, with D possibly matching TRBD1 (6 bases). The CDR3 extends over 14 amino acids. Germline V gene data show CDR1 as GTSNPN and CDR2 as SVGIG (reference sequence). V lost 5 bases to trimming and J lost 8 bases, with 21 bases between them. CDR3 nucleotide sequence: TGTGCCTGGTCACCGGGGGCGGGGGCGAGGGGCTACACCTTC. Encoded protein: CAWSPGAGARGYTF.

The chain joins TRBV7-8 to TRBJ1-4; D call uncertain. Germline CDR1 is SGHVS and CDR2 is FQNEAQ. This CDR3 spans 12 amino acids. V was pared by 5 bases and J by 8 bases, with 9 bases between. The CDR3 DNA follows: TGTGCCAGCAGCCGCGAGTACGAAAAACTGTTTTTT. Translated: CASSREYEKLFF.

The V and J genes are TRBV9 and TRBJ2-7; 7 bases are shared with TRBD1. This CDR3 is built from 14 residues. J gave up 2 bases and V 0 bases, and 2 bases lay outside the gene matches. Germline values: CDR1 SGDLS, CDR2 YYNGEE. The CDR3: CASSVETGPYEQYF. CDR3 DNA sequence: TGTGCCAGCAGCGTAGAGACAGGGCCCTACGAGCAGTACTTC.

This clone has more than one count but fewer than ten. The rearrangement uses TRBV27 and TRBJ2-6, with TRBD1 identical over 11 bases. Trimming at V came to 5 bases and at J to 4 bases, leaving 10 bases not matched to a gene. The CDR3 sequence is 18 residues long. Looked up from germline, CDR1 is MNHEY and CDR2 is SMNVEV (reference sequence). The CDR3 DNA reads TGTGCCAGCAGTATTTGGACAGGGGGCGCGAGAGGGGCCAACGTCCTGACTTTC. This codes for CASSIWTGGARGANVLTF.

V usage is TRBV6-5 and J usage is TRBJ2-1, with 7 bases identical to TRBD2. The CDR3 spans 13 residues. Germline CDR1 is MNHEY and CDR2 is SVGAGI. The J segment lost 9 bases and the V segment lost 9 bases, leaving 11 bases of the junction unmatched. CDR3 sequence reads: CASLSGALGEQFF. The CDR3 nucleotides read TGTGCCAGTCTAAGCGGGGCTTTAGGTGAGCAGTTCTTC.

The chain carries TRBV27 and TRBJ1-2; 10 bases are a match to TRBD1. This CDR3 region has 13 residues. The V and J ends lost 5 bases and 8 bases, in that order; junction bases with no gene match: 5. The germline V gene has CDR1 MNHEY and CDR2 SMNVEV (reference sequence). The CDR3 DNA follows: TGTGCCAGCAGTCCGGGACAGGGGTACGGCTACACCTTC. Amino acids: CASSPGQGYGYTF.

The rearrangement joins TRBV18 to TRBJ2-4; no definite D call. With 2 bases removed from V and 0 bases from J, the gap between germline ends came to 11 bases. CDR1 and CDR2 (germline): KGHSH, LQKENI. This CDR3 is 16 amino acids long. This chain's CDR3 is CASSPVLTLAKNIQYF. The DNA for the CDR3 is TGTGCCAGCTCACCAGTGCTTACATTAGCCAAAAACATTCAGTACTTC.

The chain carries TRBV19 and TRBJ1-2; 10 bases map to TRBD1. The CDR3 loop spans 15 amino acids. Germline V gives CDR1 LNHDA, CDR2 SQIVND (reference sequence). Germline trimming cut 6 bases from V and 4 bases from J; bases unmatched to any gene: 8. CDR3 bases: TGTGCCAGTAGCCCTGGAGGGACAGGGGCCTATGGCTACACCTTC. This encodes CASSPGGTGAYGYTF.

The CDR3 region has the DNA TGTGCCAGCAGCTTAGGCTTACTGGTTGAAGCTTTCTTT. This translates into CASSLGLLVEAFF. This sequence joins TRBV7-9 and TRBJ1-1; D is uncertain. CDR1 and CDR2 from the germline V gene are SEHNR and FQNEAQ (reference sequence). The length of the CDR3 is 13 residues. The V end lost 1 base, the J end lost 7 bases, and 10 bases lay between the germline ends.

The V call is TRBV4-2, the J call TRBJ2-5; no firm D call. The CDR3 contains 12 residues. From germline, CDR1 is LGHNA and CDR2 YNFKEQ. With 3 bases removed from V and 5 bases from J, the gap between germline ends came to 7 bases. The CDR3 spells CASSHGSETQYF. DNA for the CDR3: TGTGCCAGCAGCCACGGGTCGGAGACCCAGTACTTC.

The V and J genes are TRBV18 and TRBJ1-6, with a possible D match to TRBD1 (5 bases). Germline CDR1 reads KGHSH; CDR2 reads LQKENI. The CDR3 runs 18 residues. V lost 3 bases and J 0 bases, leaving 15 bases between the germline ends. This chain's CDR3 is CASSPAGDTSSYNSPLHF. The CDR3 DNA reads as TGTGCCAGCTCACCTGCGGGGGATACTAGCTCCTATAATTCACCCCTCCACTTT.

The chain employs TRBV30 and TRBJ2-7; 7 bases line up with TRBD1. Germline V gives CDR1 GTSNPN, CDR2 SVGIG (reference sequence). V was clipped by 2 bases and J by 0 bases; unmatched bases: 13. The CDR3 contains 17 residues. CDR3 in DNA: TGTGCCTGGAGTACACGGGTCGGGACAGCCAGCTCCTACGAGCAGTACTTC. Translating gives CAWSTRVGTASSYEQYF.